These 18 T cell receptor beta chains were all obtained from the same sample, sequenced in a study of blood T cell repertoires in COVID-19. Assay: immunoSEQ multiplex PCR; the TCRdb copy retains only in-frame clones and omits some. Of 93,000 or so clones in the sample, around 90% were seen once. The sequenced sample consisted of peripheral blood. These receptors came from a man aged 45 to 65 in a cohort sampled during active COVID-19.

The chain links TRBV11-2 to TRBJ2-3, with D uncertain. Trimming stripped 0 bases from V and 3 bases from J, with 4 bases between. CDR1 and CDR2 from the germline V gene are SGHAT and FQNNGV. The CDR3 is 13 amino acids. The CDR3 sequence: CASSLDLTDTQYF. The CDR3 bases are TGTGCCAGCAGCTTAGATTTAACAGATACGCAGTATTTT.

The J gene is TRBJ2-3, the V gene TRBV9, with 15 bases identical to TRBD2. The CDR3 contains 17 residues. CDR1 and CDR2 (germline): SGDLS, YYNGEE. The ends lost 3 bases at V and 8 bases at J; junction bases unmatched: 10. The DNA for the CDR3 is TGTGCCAGCAGCGAGGGACTAGCGGGGGGCCGCCGGGGTACGCAGTATTTT. This gives the protein CASSEGLAGGRRGTQYF. The variable domain in full, completed from reference TRBV9 and TRBJ2-3, reads DSGVTQTPKHLITATGQRVTLRCSPRSGDLSVYWYQQSLDQGLQFLIQYYNGEERAKGNILERFSAQQFPDLHSELNLSSLELGDSALYFCASSEGLAGGRRGTQYFGPGTRLTVL.

The CDR3 DNA sequence: TGCGCCAGCAGCGCTCGGACTAGCGGGGAAGAGACCCAGTACTTC. Translation gives CASSARTSGEETQYF. The rearrangement uses TRBV5-1 and TRBJ2-5; 12 bases are shared with TRBD2. Germline V gene sequence: CDR1 SGHRS, CDR2 YFSETQ. Trimming took 4 bases from V and 3 from J; bases not matched to a gene: 4. There are 15 residues in the CDR3.

This chain joins TRBV3-1 (or the pseudogene TRBV3-2) and TRBJ2-7; D might be TRBD1 (6 bases). CDR1 and CDR2 (germline): LGHDT, YNNKEL (reference sequence). CDR3 length: 13 residues. V was trimmed by 1 base and J by 6 bases, leaving 10 bases between them. The CDR3 region has the DNA TGTGCCAGCAGCCAAGGACAGGTTGGCGAGCAGTACGTC. The encoded protein is CASSQGQVGEQYV.

The rearrangement joins TRBV6-2 or TRBV6-3 to TRBJ2-2, with 9 bases fitting TRBD2. In germline, CDR1 is MNHEY, CDR2 SVGEGT. The CDR3 sequence is 18 residues long. The V gene end was trimmed by 2 bases and the J gene end by 0 bases; junction bases not matched to a gene: 7. CDR3 nucleotides: TGTGCCAGCAGTTACCCGGGACTAGCAACCGCGAACACCGGGGAGCTGTTTTTT. Its protein product is CASSYPGLATANTGELFF.

The V call is TRBV11-3, the J call TRBJ2-7; 7 nucleotides agree with TRBD1. Germline lookup yields CDR1 SGHNT and CDR2 YENEEA. J lost 9 bases, V lost 0 bases, and 8 bases had no gene match. This CDR3 contains 14 residues. Here the CDR3 reads CASSLDPTGLGQYF. Written as DNA, the CDR3 is TGTGCCAGCAGCTTAGATCCGACAGGGTTGGGGCAGTACTTC.

The V and J genes are TRBV6-5 and TRBJ2-7, with a possible D match to TRBD1 (7 bases). Germline V gene sequence: CDR1 MNHEY, CDR2 SVGAGI. CDR3 size: 13 residues. The germline V and J ends were trimmed by 6 bases and 3 bases, with 12 bases remaining between them. CDR3 sequence (DNA): TGTGCCAGCAGGGAGGGGGCATACTACGAGCAGTACTTC. It codes for CASREGAYYEQYF.

The rearrangement uses TRBV11-3 and TRBJ2-2; TRBD2 aligns across 11 bases. Unmatched junction bases numbered 5, after V lost 4 bases and J lost 4 bases. Germline V CDR1 and CDR2: SGHNT, YENEEA. The CDR3 runs to 16 residues. For the CDR3, the DNA is TGTGCCAGCAGCTCCTATAGCGGGGGGGGCACCGGGGAGCTGTTTTTT. Translating gives CASSSYSGGGTGELFF.

The genes are TRBV27 and TRBJ1-1; TRBD1 agrees at 10 bases. From germline, CDR1 is MNHEY and CDR2 SMNVEV (reference sequence). J lost 7 bases, V lost 3 bases, and 5 bases had no gene match. This CDR3 is built from 14 residues. The CDR3 DNA follows: TGTGCCAGCAGTTTTATGGGGACAGGGGATGAAGCTTTCTTT. This encodes CASSFMGTGDEAFF.

This chain links TRBV9 with TRBJ1-1; D might be TRBD1 (6 bases). This CDR3 contains 15 residues. The germline V gene has CDR1 SGDLS and CDR2 YYNGEE. The V end lost 0 bases, the J end lost 2 bases, and 11 bases lay between the germline ends. This CDR3 reads CASSVGAQGNTEAFF. Written as DNA, the CDR3 is TGTGCCAGCAGCGTAGGGGCACAGGGAAACACTGAAGCTTTCTTT.

V usage is TRBV10-3 and J usage is TRBJ1-2; D is ambiguous. From germline, CDR1 is ENHRY and CDR2 SYGVKD. V was cut by 4 bases and J by 4 bases, with 10 bases left in between. This CDR3 has 13 amino acids. CDR3 in DNA: TGTGCCATCAGTGGGCAGGTTCTCTATGGCTACACCTTC. Translation: CAISGQVLYGYTF.

This rearrangement joins TRBV21-1 to TRBJ2-7; the table's D call TRBD2 went unverified against the DNA. TRBV21-1 is a listed pseudogene. The CDR3 spans 17 residues. DNA of the CDR3: TGTGCCAGCAGCAAAGATGAGGAGCGGGGGGTCTACTACGAGCAGTACGTC. Translated, it gives CASSKDEERGVYYEQYV.

The chain carries TRBV15 and TRBJ2-1; 11 positions match TRBD2. Germline V gives CDR1 LNHNV, CDR2 YYDKDF (reference sequence). The trim removed 5 bases at V and 9 bases at J, leaving 6 bases unmatched. This CDR3 comprises 14 residues. In nucleotides, the CDR3 is TGTGCCACCAGCGGAACTAGCGGGGGCTTTGAGCAGTTCTTC. Translation: CATSGTSGGFEQFF.

The gene calls are TRBV12-5 and TRBJ1-5; tentative D call: TRBD1 (5 bases). V gave up 7 bases and J gave up 10 bases, with 17 bases separating them. Germline CDR1 and CDR2: LGHNT and FRNRAP. This CDR3 contains 13 residues. The CDR3, as DNA: TGTGCTAGTGCCCGGGGGGACGCTGGTCCCCAGCATTTT. It translates to CASARGDAGPQHF.

The V and J genes are TRBV3-1 (or the pseudogene TRBV3-2) and TRBJ2-3; D is possibly TRBD2 (6 bases). Between the trimmed V and J ends, which lost 4 bases and 10 bases, there was a span of 12 bases. This CDR3 region has 12 residues. Germline V CDR1 and CDR2: LGHDT, YNNKEL (reference sequence). CDR3 in amino acids: CASSPRGLAQYF. CDR3 nucleotides: TGTGCCAGCAGCCCCCGGGGACTTGCGCAGTATTTT.

The CDR3: CASSLDVGGTVNSPLHF. The CDR3 DNA reads TGTGCCAGCAGCTTAGATGTCGGAGGGACAGTAAACTCACCCCTCCACTTT. The gene calls are TRBV11-2 and TRBJ1-6; 7 nucleotides agree with TRBD1. Germline lookup yields CDR1 SGHAT and CDR2 FQNNGV. Losses at the gene ends were 0 bases for V and 10 bases for J; bases not matched to a gene: 12. CDR3 length equals 17 residues.

The V call is TRBV2, the J call TRBJ1-2; 9 nucleotides line up with TRBD1. This CDR3 is built from 11 residues. Unmatched junction bases numbered 5, after V lost 10 bases and J lost 8 bases. CDR1 SNHLY and CDR2 FYNNEI come from the germline V gene. In DNA, the CDR3 is TGTGCCAACGGGGACAGGGACGGCTACACCTTC. Translation: CANGDRDGYTF. The whole variable domain, remainder taken from reference TRBV2 and TRBJ1-2, is EPEVTQTPSHQVTQMGQEVILRCVPISNHLYFYWYRQILGQKVEFLVSFYNNEISEKSEIFDDQFSVERPDGSNFTLKIRSTKLEDSAMYFCANGDRDGYTFGSGTRLTVV.

This chain uses TRBV7-2 with TRBJ1-5; D gene uncertain. CDR3 size: 13 residues. V was pared by 2 bases and J by 6 bases, with 8 bases between. From germline, CDR1 is SGHTA and CDR2 FQGNSA. The CDR3 region is CASSLTPSQPQHF. CDR3 coding DNA: TGTGCCAGCAGCTTAACCCCTAGTCAGCCCCAGCATTTT.